This T cell receptor beta chain was sequenced for a study of shared clonotypes between healthy human individuals. Study-wide background: Per-donor plates numbered three CD4 naive, three CD4 memory, two CD8 naive and one CD8 memory. The study's findings and limits: Sequencing depth was a factor that was expected to affect clonotype sharing among donors.

In the case of this clone: Its antigen remains unidentified.

Germline assignment: CDR1 GTSNPN and CDR2 SVGIG (reference sequence). The CDR3 is 13 residues long. The J segment lost 3 bases and the V segment lost 2 bases, leaving 1 base of the junction unmatched. In the original analysis: ImmunoSEQ junction-only sequences lacked quality scores, so their filtering differed. Data came from immunoSEQ multiplex PCR; TCRdb stores just in-frame clones and leaves some out. The DNA gave D and trimming, while V, J and clone size come from that table. The sample shows 400,000 to 600,000 clones, 90% to 96% of them seen only once. Each donor was a Caucasian adult residing in Nashville, Tennessee.

Sequenced sample: naive CD4+ T cells sorted from blood. Subset denoted: CD45RA+ positively selected. V and J are TRBV30 and TRBJ2-5, with TRBD1 matching over 9 bases. The clonotype originates from a woman in her 30s in good health. The CDR3 nucleotides are TGTGCCTGGAGTACAGGGGGCGAAGAGACCCAGTACTTC. This sequence encodes CAWSTGGEETQYF.